These 14 T cell receptor beta chains came from one sample sequenced in a study of T cells in Graves' hyperthyroidism and ophthalmopathy. Amplified regions were TCR beta CDR3 sequences from RNA transcripts. TCR CDR3 regions were first amplified by RT-PCR with HTBI primers. TCRdb redid the calling of the multiplex PCR reads with MiXCR, one entry per CDR3 protein. The table lists about 600,000 distinct CDR3 sequences, approximately 16% of them singletons. The sample consisted of blood. These TCRs come from a woman between 40 and 55 years old with Graves' ophthalmopathy.

Ten or more counts support this clonotype. The V call is TRBV3-1, the J call TRBJ2-2; D may be TRBD2 (6 bases). The V and J ends lost 4 bases and 3 bases respectively, with 12 bases between them. The CDR3 sequence is 15 residues long. Germline CDR1 LGHDT, CDR2 YNNKEL (reference sequence). The CDR3 DNA reads as TGTGCCAGCAGCCGGGGACTGCTGGACACCGGGGAGCTGTTTTTT. It encodes CASSRGLLDTGELFF.

V usage is TRBV9 and J usage is TRBJ2-5; 10 bases line up with TRBD1. There are 16 residues in the CDR3. Germline assignment: CDR1 SGDLS and CDR2 YYNGEE. J lost 5 bases, V lost 0 bases, and 7 bases had no gene match. CDR3 DNA sequence: TGTGCCAGCAGCGTAGGGGACAGGGGCTCGGGGGAGACCCAGTACTTC. As protein: CASSVGDRGSGETQYF.

This clonotype has ten or more counts. The chain is built from TRBV27 and TRBJ1-4; TRBD1 aligns across 8 bases. From germline, CDR1 is MNHEY and CDR2 SMNVEV (reference sequence). The CDR3 contains 13 residues. The J segment lost 7 bases and the V segment lost 9 bases, leaving 7 bases of the junction unmatched. As DNA, the CDR3 is TGTGCCAGTAGGCCCGGGACAGGTGAAAAACTGTTTTTT. Translating it yields CASRPGTGEKLFF.

This clonotype showed up many times. The chain combines TRBV6-1 with TRBJ2-3; D remains ambiguous. Germline V lookup: CDR1 MNHNS, CDR2 SASEGT. The germline V and J ends were trimmed by 1 base and 5 bases, with 13 bases remaining between them. CDR3 length: 15 amino acids. This CDR3 is CASSEEEGAVDTQYF. Written as DNA, the CDR3 is TGTGCCAGCAGTGAAGAGGAAGGCGCCGTAGATACGCAGTATTTT.

At least ten counts were recorded for this clonotype. This chain uses TRBV6-5 with TRBJ2-3, with 7 positions matching TRBD2. The V gene's germline CDR1 is MNHEY and CDR2 SVGAGI. Losses at the gene ends were 0 bases for V and 3 bases for J; bases not matched to a gene: 3. The CDR3 contains 15 residues. CDR3 DNA sequence: TGTGCCAGCAGTTACTCTAACGGGGGGACAGATACGCAGTATTTT. It yields the protein CASSYSNGGTDTQYF.

This clonotype was recorded many times. The chain links TRBV2 to TRBJ2-3; 9 bases are shared with TRBD1. V shed 8 bases, J shed 1 base, and the junction held 7 bases outside the gene matches. Germline V lookup: CDR1 SNHLY, CDR2 FYNNEI. CDR3 length: 15 residues. CDR3 in amino acids: CASATQGARTDTQYF. In nucleotides, the CDR3 is TGTGCCAGCGCAACACAGGGGGCGCGCACAGATACGCAGTATTTT.

V and J are TRBV2 and TRBJ2-3, with a possible D match to TRBD2 (6 bases). V shed 3 bases and J shed 2 bases, with 18 bases lying between them. Germline V gene lookup returns CDR1 SNHLY and CDR2 FYNNEI. The CDR3 totals 17 residues. The CDR3 is CASSDVREPKNTDTQYF. The CDR3 nucleotides read TGTGCCAGCAGTGATGTGCGGGAACCAAAAAACACAGATACGCAGTATTTT.

In its sample, this clonotype was seen a few times. The genes are TRBV5-1 and TRBJ2-7; no firm D call. The CDR3 runs to 13 residues. V gave up 1 base and J gave up 7 bases, with 12 bases separating them. The V gene's germline CDR1 is SGHRS and CDR2 YFSETQ. The CDR3 bases are TGCGCCAGCAGCTTGTATCCGGATTGGGAGCAGTACTTC. It specifies CASSLYPDWEQYF.

This clonotype was counted a few times. In nucleotides, the CDR3 is TGTGCCAGCGGCAAAGTCCCCCGGAACTCTGGGGCCAACGTCCTGACTTTC. The encoded protein is CASGKVPRNSGANVLTF. The genes are TRBV7-9 and TRBJ2-6; D gene uncertain. Germline CDR1 SEHNR, CDR2 FQNEAQ (reference sequence). V dropped 8 bases and J dropped 0 bases, with 17 bases sitting between them. The CDR3 runs 17 residues. Using reference TRBV7-9 and TRBJ2-6 for the parts outside the CDR3, the full variable domain is DTGVSQNPRHKITKRGQNVTFRCDPISEHNRLYWYRQTLGQGPEFLTYFQNEAQLEKSRLLSDRFSAERPKGSFSTLEIQRTEQGDSAMYLCASGKVPRNSGANVLTFGAGSRLTVL.

In this sample, this clonotype turned up many times. V gene TRBV7-9 combines with J gene TRBJ2-3; D gene uncertain. V was pared by 5 bases and J by 3 bases, with 18 bases between. The CDR3 is made up of 16 amino acids. Per the germline V gene, CDR1 is SEHNR and CDR2 is FQNEAQ (reference sequence). The chain's CDR3 is CASSRSDRSLTDTQYF. CDR3 in DNA: TGTGCCAGCAGCCGATCAGACCGGAGTTTGACAGATACGCAGTATTTT.

This clonotype was seen many times. The chain is built from TRBV3-1 and TRBJ1-6, with D unresolved. V lost 4 bases and J lost 8, with 9 bases in between. Germline CDR1 and CDR2: LGHDT and YNNKEL (reference sequence). The CDR3 is 13 residues long. The CDR3 DNA is TGTGCCAGCAGCCTCTCGGGAGATTCACCCCTCCACTTT. As protein: CASSLSGDSPLHF.

This clonotype was detected ten times or more. The V gene is TRBV7-3, the J gene TRBJ2-1, with TRBD2 identical over 10 bases. The CDR3 totals 18 residues. The germline CDR1 and CDR2 sequences are SGHTA and FQGTGA. J lost 0 bases, V lost 5 bases, and 10 bases had no gene match. The DNA of the CDR3 is TGTGCCAGCAGCCAAAGGGGTACTAGCGGGGTCTCCTACAATGAGCAGTTCTTC. It yields the protein CASSQRGTSGVSYNEQFF.

This clonotype was seen ten or more times. The chain combines TRBV19 with TRBJ1-4; D is possibly TRBD1 (6 bases). Germline assignment: CDR1 LNHDA and CDR2 SQIVND (reference sequence). CDR3 size: 14 residues. V shed 5 bases and J shed 7 bases, with 14 bases lying between them. Here the CDR3 reads CASSAGTHGEKLFF. The CDR3 nucleotides are TGTGCCAGTAGTGCCGGGACACACGGTGAAAAACTGTTTTTT.

Note on this clonotype: A junction boundary mismatches the germline segment, possibly from a read error. The chain employs TRBV7-7 and TRBJ2-2; 7 bases agree with TRBD1. CDR1 and CDR2 (germline): SSHAT, FNYEAQ (reference sequence). CDR3 length: 16 amino acids. The CDR3 coding sequence is TGTGCTAGCAGCCAGTGGGCCGACAGGGTACCCGGGGAGCTGTTTTTT. Translated: CASSQWADRVPGELFF.